The 26 T cell receptor beta chains given below trace back to one sample, sequenced in a study of cytomegalovirus exposure and HLA in healthy donors. PCR was performed using 60 Vbeta and 13 Jbeta primers. TCRdb's table, derived via immunoSEQ multiplex PCR, lists solely in-frame clones and lacks some. The table shows more than 150,000 clones, with over 75% occurring only once. Sample: PBMCs. These receptors were obtained from a middle-aged man in good health and CMV-seropositive.

In its sample, this clone was seen a few times. V gene TRBV28 combines with J gene TRBJ1-1; no clear D. The CDR3 consists of 13 residues. Looked up from germline, CDR1 is MDHEN and CDR2 is SYDVKM. Between the trimmed V and J ends, which lost 7 bases and 5 bases, there was a span of 14 bases. This chain's CDR3 is CASTPIVRTEAFF. The CDR3 DNA sequence: TGTGCCAGCACCCCGATAGTACGGACTGAAGCTTTCTTT.

This clone was seen more than once but under ten times. This chain links TRBV6-6 with TRBJ1-2; 7 nucleotides agree with TRBD1. V lost 4 bases and J lost 8; bases outside the gene matches: 4. The germline gives CDR1 MNHNY, CDR2 SVGAGI (reference sequence). CDR3 length: 12 amino acids. CDR3 DNA sequence: TGTGCCAGCAGTTCGACAGGGATAGGCTACACCTTC. Translating gives CASSSTGIGYTF.

The chain uses TRBV5-1 and TRBJ2-7, with D possibly matching TRBD1 (6 bases). This CDR3 has 13 residues. V lost 4 bases, J lost 4 bases, and 12 bases lay in between. Germline V gene sequence: CDR1 SGHRS, CDR2 YFSETQ. DNA of the CDR3: TGCGCCAGCAGCCCCGGGACAAAATACGAGCAGTACTTC. Amino acid sequence: CASSPGTKYEQYF.

This clone was observed a handful of times. The chain links TRBV6-6 to TRBJ1-1; D call uncertain. Germline values: CDR1 MNHNY, CDR2 SVGAGI (reference sequence). This CDR3 contains 10 residues. Trimming took off 5 bases at V and 8 bases at J, with 6 bases between the two ends. DNA for the CDR3: TGTGCCAGCAGTCAGACAGAAGCTTTCTTT. The encoded protein is CASSQTEAFF.

The chain joins TRBV2 to TRBJ1-1; no definite D call. This CDR3 has 12 amino acids. The ends were cut back, 4 bases at V and 4 bases at J, with 7 bases in the middle. Germline loops: CDR1 SNHLY, CDR2 FYNNEI. CDR3 sequence (DNA): TGTGCCAGCAGTGGAGGAATCACTGAAGCTTTCTTT. It translates to CASSGGITEAFF.

The chain couples TRBV25-1 to TRBJ2-1; TRBD1 matches 9 bases. The germline CDR1 and CDR2 sequences are MGHDK and SYGVNS. With 4 bases clipped from V and 6 bases from J, the junction kept 4 bases outside the gene matches. The CDR3 spans 14 residues. The CDR3 DNA reads TGTGCCAGCAGTGTATTGACAGGGGGCAATGAGCAGTTCTTC. Protein sequence: CASSVLTGGNEQFF.

This clone was found once. The CDR3 is CASSSLGGASTDTQYF. CDR3 nucleotides: TGTGCCAGCAGTAGTCTTGGCGGGGCTAGCACAGATACGCAGTATTTT. V and J are TRBV27 and TRBJ2-3; D possibly corresponds to TRBD2 (6 bases). Germline V CDR1 and CDR2: MNHEY, SMNVEV (reference sequence). The CDR3 is made up of 16 amino acids. V shed 5 bases and J shed 0 bases, with 15 bases lying between them.

This sequence joins TRBV28 and TRBJ2-3; maybe TRBD1 (6 bases). Germline V gene data show CDR1 as MDHEN and CDR2 as SYDVKM. Trimming cost V 10 bases and J 0 bases, with 11 bases left between them. The CDR3 runs to 13 residues. The CDR3 loop reads CATTDSSTDTQYF. In DNA form, the CDR3 reads TGTGCCACTACGGACAGTAGCACAGATACGCAGTATTTT.

This clone was seen a few times. V usage is TRBV6-6 and J usage is TRBJ1-5, with 8 bases identical to TRBD1. Unmatched junction bases numbered 12, after V lost 5 bases and J lost 9 bases. The germline CDR1 and CDR2 sequences are MNHNY and SVGAGI (reference sequence). CDR3 size: 15 residues. CDR3 sequence (DNA): TGTGCCAGCAGTCCAGGACAGGGAGGCTTATCGCCCCAGCATTTT. Translating gives CASSPGQGGLSPQHF.

For this clone: The junction departs from germline at one end; a sequencing error may be responsible. The V gene is TRBV5-1, the J gene TRBJ2-2, with D possibly being TRBD1 (6 bases). This CDR3 comprises 15 residues. Germline CDR1 reads SGHRS; CDR2 reads YFSETQ. CDR3 region: CVSSTDRPNTGELFF. The DNA of the CDR3 is TGCGTCAGCAGCACTGACAGGCCGAACACCGGGGAGCTGTTTTTT. Full variable domain (rest looked up from reference TRBV5-1 and TRBJ2-2): KAGVTQTPRYLIKTRGQQVTLSCSPISGHRSVSWYQQTPGQGLQFLFEYFSETQRNKGNFPGRFSGRQFSNSRSEMNVSTLELGDSALYLCVSSTDRPNTGELFFGEGSRLTVL.

The V gene is TRBV9, the J gene TRBJ2-7, with TRBD2 matching 7 bases. J was trimmed by 6 bases and V by 1 base; bases with no gene match: 7. The germline gives CDR1 SGDLS, CDR2 YYNGEE. The CDR3 spans 14 residues. The CDR3 DNA reads as TGTGCCAGCAGCGTATCAGGATCGGGGGGCGAGCAGTACTTC. Its protein product is CASSVSGSGGEQYF.

This clone appeared once. The gene calls are TRBV7-6 and TRBJ1-2; D gene unclear. Germline CDR1 is SGHVS and CDR2 is FNYEAQ. V dropped 0 bases and J dropped 8 bases, with 10 bases sitting between them. The CDR3 runs 13 residues. The CDR3, as DNA: TGTGCCAGCAGCTTAGCGGGTACAGAGGGCTACACCTTC. As protein: CASSLAGTEGYTF.

The V and J genes are TRBV18 and TRBJ1-1, with TRBD1 matching 10 bases. Germline CDR1 and CDR2: KGHSH and LQKENI. J was trimmed by 4 bases and V by 3 bases; bases with no gene match: 5. This CDR3 spans 15 amino acids. The CDR3 DNA reads TGTGCCAGCTCACCCCAGACAGGGGGCATCACTGAAGCTTTCTTT. Protein: CASSPQTGGITEAFF.

The chain links TRBV6-6 to TRBJ2-5; 9 nucleotides match TRBD1. The J call is doubtful: the DNA matches TRBJ2-7 better. Germline loops: CDR1 MNHNY, CDR2 SVGAGI (reference sequence). This CDR3 spans 15 amino acids. CDR3 nucleotide sequence: TGTGCCAGCAGTTATCCAGACAGGGGGGGCTACGAGCAGTACTTC. This codes for CASSYPDRGGYEQYF.

The chain links TRBV19 to TRBJ2-7; possibly TRBD1 for D (6 bases). From germline, CDR1 is LNHDA and CDR2 SQIVND (reference sequence). Trimming shortened V by 8 bases and J by 2 bases, and 16 bases separated the two germline ends. CDR3 length: 14 residues. This CDR3 is CASLASGHTYEQYF. CDR3 nucleotide sequence: TGTGCCAGTCTAGCCTCGGGACACACCTACGAGCAGTACTTC.

The chain combines TRBV9 with TRBJ1-4; no firm D call. Germline assignment: CDR1 SGDLS and CDR2 YYNGEE. V was cut by 3 bases and J by 4 bases, with 16 bases left in between. The CDR3 extends over 16 amino acids. CDR3 region: CASSASRVPGNEKLFF. The CDR3 bases are TGTGCCAGCAGCGCCAGCCGGGTCCCGGGTAATGAAAAACTGTTTTTT.

The chain is built from TRBV7-9 and TRBJ1-2, with D unclear. The germline V gene encodes CDR1 SEHNR and CDR2 FQNEAQ (reference sequence). V gave up 4 bases and J gave up 8 bases, with 11 bases separating them. The CDR3 is 12 residues long. The CDR3 DNA is TGTGCCAGCAGCTCCGACTCCGGAGGCTACACCTTC. As protein: CASSSDSGGYTF.

The sample holds a few counts of this clone. This rearrangement joins TRBV30 to TRBJ1-1; D call uncertain. The CDR3 covers 12 residues. CDR1 GTSNPN and CDR2 SVGIG come from the germline V gene (reference sequence). Between the trimmed V and J ends, which lost 0 bases and 8 bases, there was a span of 10 bases. This CDR3 is CAWSVSGAEAFF. CDR3 nucleotides: TGTGCCTGGAGTGTATCGGGTGCGGAAGCTTTCTTT.

A single count supports this clone. This chain links TRBV7-9 with TRBJ2-4, with TRBD1 matching 8 bases. CDR1 and CDR2 (germline): SEHNR, FQNEAQ (reference sequence). CDR3 length: 15 residues. Unmatched junction bases numbered 7, after V lost 2 bases and J lost 7 bases. The CDR3 DNA sequence: TGTGCCAGCAGCTTAATACCGACAGGGGAGAACATTCAGTACTTC. Translating it yields CASSLIPTGENIQYF.

This chain joins TRBV5-1 and TRBJ1-1, with 8 positions matching TRBD1. V lost 2 bases and J lost 7; bases outside the gene matches: 13. Germline V lookup: CDR1 SGHRS, CDR2 YFSETQ. The CDR3 has 16 residues. CDR3 DNA: TGCGCCAGCAGCTTACATGGGGTACAGGGGGGTCTTGAAGCTTTCTTT. Translation gives CASSLHGVQGGLEAFF.

This clone appeared a single time. The chain uses TRBV11-1 and TRBJ1-1; D unresolved. V was clipped by 2 bases and J by 0 bases, with 10 bases between them. CDR3 size: 15 residues. The germline CDR1 and CDR2 sequences are SGHAT and FQDESV (reference sequence). CDR3 in DNA: TGTGCCAGCAGCTTAAGCGGCCAGGTGAACACTGAAGCTTTCTTT. Its protein product is CASSLSGQVNTEAFF.

About this clone itself: At one end the junction does not follow the germline gene, possibly because of a read error. The genes are TRBV7-9 and TRBJ2-7, with D perhaps TRBD2 (7 bases). The CDR3 runs to 12 residues. CDR1 and CDR2 (germline): SEHNR, FQNEAQ (reference sequence). The CDR3 loop reads CSSSGDTVEQYF. CDR3 coding DNA: TGTTCCAGCAGCGGGGACACAGTCGAGCAGTACTTC.

This clone appeared a single time. The V gene is TRBV28, the J gene TRBJ2-7; D call uncertain. CDR1 and CDR2 (germline): MDHEN, SYDVKM. The CDR3 consists of 12 residues. The V end was cut by 6 bases, the J end by 6 bases, with 12 bases between. The CDR3 DNA follows: TGTGCCAGCAGATCCGACACCTTCGAGCAGTACTTC. Translating gives CASRSDTFEQYF. Full variable domain (outside the CDR3, taken from reference TRBV28 and TRBJ2-7): DVKVTQSSRYLVKRTGEKVFLECVQDMDHENMFWYRQDPGLGLRLIYFSYDVKMKEKGDIPEGYSVSREKKERFSLILESASTNQTSMYLCASRSDTFEQYFGPGTRLTVT.

The V call is TRBV30, the J call TRBJ1-2; D gene unclear. CDR3 length: 12 amino acids. V dropped 4 bases and J dropped 1 base, with 7 bases sitting between them. Germline values: CDR1 GTSNPN, CDR2 SVGIG (reference sequence). The chain's CDR3 is CAWTRDNYGYTF. The CDR3 DNA sequence: TGTGCCTGGACCCGCGATAACTATGGCTACACCTTC.

The V and J genes are TRBV27 and TRBJ2-5; 7 bases are shared with TRBD1. The DNA end is more similar to TRBJ2-7, so the J call may be wrong. CDR1 and CDR2 from the germline V gene are MNHEY and SMNVEV (reference sequence). The CDR3 length is 16 residues. The CDR3 DNA reads as TGTGCCAGCAGACACCCAACAGGGGAACACCCCTACGAGCAGTACTTC. This translates into CASRHPTGEHPYEQYF.

The rearrangement links TRBV29-1 to TRBJ2-5; D might be TRBD2 (6 bases). The end of the DNA fits TRBJ2-7 better, so the J call may be wrong. Germline loops: CDR1 SQVTM, CDR2 ANQGSEA. The CDR3 consists of 13 residues. The CDR3 bases are TGCAGCGTGGAGGGCGTGAGCTCCTACGAGCAGTACTTC. Translation: CSVEGVSSYEQYF.